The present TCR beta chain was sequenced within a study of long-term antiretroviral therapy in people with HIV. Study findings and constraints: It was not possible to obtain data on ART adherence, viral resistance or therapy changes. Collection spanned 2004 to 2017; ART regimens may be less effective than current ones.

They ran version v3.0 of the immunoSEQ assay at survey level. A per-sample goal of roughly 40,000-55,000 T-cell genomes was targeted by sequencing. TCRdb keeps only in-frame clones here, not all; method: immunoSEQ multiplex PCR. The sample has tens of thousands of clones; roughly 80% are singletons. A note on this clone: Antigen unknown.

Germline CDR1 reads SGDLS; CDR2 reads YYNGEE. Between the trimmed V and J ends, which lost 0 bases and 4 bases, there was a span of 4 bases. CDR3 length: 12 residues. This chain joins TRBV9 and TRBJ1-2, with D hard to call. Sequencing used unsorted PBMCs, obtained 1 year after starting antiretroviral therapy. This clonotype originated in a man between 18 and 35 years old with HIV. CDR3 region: CASSVGGYGYTF. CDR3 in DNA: TGTGCCAGCAGCGTAGGCGGCTATGGCTACACCTTC. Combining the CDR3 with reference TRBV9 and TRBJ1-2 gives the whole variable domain DSGVTQTPKHLITATGQRVTLRCSPRSGDLSVYWYQQSLDQGLQFLIQYYNGEERAKGNILERFSAQQFPDLHSELNLSSLELGDSALYFCASSVGGYGYTFGSGTRLTVV.